This TCR beta chain was obtained from a study of PD-L1 blockade in urothelial cancer. Across the study: Treatment start was followed by blood analysis at 3 weeks (second dose) and again at 6 weeks. Study conclusions and caveats: Prediction of better survival came from below-median pretreatment blood TCR clonality.

Of note for this clone: Antigen unknown.

Method: immunoSEQ multiplex PCR; TCRdb's copy keeps in-frame clones and lacks some. This table has more than 45,000 clones, about 87% appearing once. This CDR3 spans 14 amino acids. Germline V gene sequence: CDR1 MDHEN, CDR2 SYDVKM. The V gene end was trimmed by 5 bases and the J gene end by 7 bases; junction bases not matched to a gene: 10. The origin of this receptor is an elderly man with urothelial cancer. This chain connects TRBV28 to TRBJ1-1; 7 positions match TRBD1. Sample: PBMCs, taken around atezolizumab (anti-PD-L1) treatment. The CDR3 coding sequence is TGTGCCAGCAGTCCGTGGACAGGCGATGTTGAAGCTTTCTTT. Amino acids: CASSPWTGDVEAFF.